This T cell receptor beta chain originates from a study of shared clonotypes between healthy human individuals. Assay used: immunoSEQ multiplex PCR; TCRdb lists only in-frame clones, some missing. The table shows around 2.5 million clones, with 93% occurring only once. General study results and limits: Blood was the only sampled material, and tissue repertoires likely differ.

V lost 8 bases to trimming and J lost 1 base, with 20 bases between them. The CDR3 runs to 16 residues. The germline gives CDR1 SGHVS, CDR2 FQNEAQ. Worth noting for this clone: Antigen: not known.

Sequences were obtained from naive CD4+ T cells from PBMCs. Subset: CD45RA+ positively selected. The receptor was derived from a man younger than 35 in good health. Some clones in this sample may be carry-over from other donors' samples. The chain is built from TRBV7-8 and TRBJ1-1; D gene unclear. The CDR3 here is CASGVSIRYENTEAFF. The CDR3 DNA follows: TGTGCCAGCGGTGTATCGATACGATATGAGAACACTGAAGCTTTCTTT.